This TCR beta chain was retrieved from a study of breast tumors, draining lymph nodes, adjacent tissues. TCRdb re-called the multiplex PCR reads with MiXCR, one entry per CDR3 protein. The sample yields approximately 28,000 distinct CDR3 sequences, under 80% seen once. J gave up 9 bases and V 4 bases, and 8 bases lay outside the gene matches. Germline loops: CDR1 LGHNA, CDR2 YNFKEQ. The CDR3 is made up of 15 amino acids. This clonotype was found once. Sequencing was performed on breast tumor tissue. This receptor was identified in a female donor with breast cancer. Some clones in this sample may be carry-over from other donors' samples. This chain joins TRBV4-2 and TRBJ1-6, with TRBD1 matching over 8 bases. As DNA, the CDR3 is TGTGCCAGCAGCCCATCAGGGACAGGTGGTTCACCCCTCCACTTT. It is translated as CASSPSGTGGSPLHF.